The TCR beta chain under discussion was sequenced for a study of T cell changes during pregnancy in multiple sclerosis. Looked up from germline, CDR1 is SGHNT and CDR2 is YYREEE (reference sequence). The CDR3 is 14 amino acids. Unmatched junction bases numbered 5, after V lost 5 bases and J lost 0 bases. Repertoires were generated with immunoSEQ multiplex PCR, while TCRdb's copy carries only in-frame clones and drops some. Among tens of thousands of clones, 90% were seen once, and the ten largest hold 2.5% to 3.5%. The rearrangement links TRBV5-4 to TRBJ2-7; 7 nucleotides agree with TRBD1. The clonotype comes from a female donor in good health, enrolled as a control in a pregnancy study. The material sequenced was peripheral blood, taken in the first trimester of pregnancy. Here the CDR3 DNA reads TGTGCCAGCAGACCTGACAGGGTCTCCTACGAGCAGTACTTC. The encoded protein is CASRPDRVSYEQYF.